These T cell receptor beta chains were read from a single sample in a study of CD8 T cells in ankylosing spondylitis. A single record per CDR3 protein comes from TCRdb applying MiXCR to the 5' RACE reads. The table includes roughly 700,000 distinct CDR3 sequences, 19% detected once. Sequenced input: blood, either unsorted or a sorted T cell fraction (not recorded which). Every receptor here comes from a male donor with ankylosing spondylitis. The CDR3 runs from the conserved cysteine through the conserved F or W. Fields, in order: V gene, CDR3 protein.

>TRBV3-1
CASSQERMDGYTF
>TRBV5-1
CASSLEGEGGEKLFF
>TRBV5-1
CASSQQPEDYGYTF
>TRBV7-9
CASSALGGAVGTGELFF
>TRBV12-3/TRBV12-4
CASSSKLYNEQFF
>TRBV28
CASRPWGGPSLNTEAFF
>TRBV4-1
CASSQVDGDNEKLFF
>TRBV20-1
CSAKSGSVYEQYF
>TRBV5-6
CASSGRDATYEQYF
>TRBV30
CAWSVGLNNSPLHF
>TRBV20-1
CSVGHTAYEQYF
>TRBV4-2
CASSQGLAAYNEQFF
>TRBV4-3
CASSQEISGTGYTQYF
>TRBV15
CATSRVGKDEQFF
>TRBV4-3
CASSQDRVGAAYEQYF
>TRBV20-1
CSSTSSYNEQFF
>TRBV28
CASSSRQGRLQETQYF
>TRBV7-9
CASSIATGQGGQETQYF
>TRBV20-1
CSARDPGGGLPETQYF
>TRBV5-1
CASSLLGGNTQYF
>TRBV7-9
CASSPPSGGGFYEQYF
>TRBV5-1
CASSLDQNPYEQYF
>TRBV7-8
CASRPRTGYEQYF
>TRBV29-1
CSVAGQGLGGNTEAFF
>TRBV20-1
CSAMDGYGYTF
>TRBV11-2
CASSPKGANYGYTF
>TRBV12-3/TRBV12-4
CASSLGLAGANEQFF
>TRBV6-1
CASSHRGTYNEQFF
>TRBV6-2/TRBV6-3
CASSYSTESTDTQYF
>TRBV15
CATSRTGIDTQYF
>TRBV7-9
CASSLAGQHTGELFF
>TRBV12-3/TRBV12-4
CASSLGQEDQPQHF
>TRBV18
CASSPAVEVNEQFF
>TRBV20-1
CSARDLEGLNTEAFF
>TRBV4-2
CASSQLSFLDTIYF
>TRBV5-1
CASSPQGVSTDTQYF
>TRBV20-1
CSASPLAITDTQYF
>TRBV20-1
CSAHDASGRPVKTQYF
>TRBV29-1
CSVEWAYNEQFF
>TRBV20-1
CSASWDQETQYF
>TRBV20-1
CSAQLAGGTGPEQYF
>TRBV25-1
CASSVDGSGANVLTF
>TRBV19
CASNIYADSNQPQHF
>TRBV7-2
CASSRRRAYEQFF
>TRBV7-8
CASSLVWGGEAFF
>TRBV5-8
CASSLESGGSNEQFF
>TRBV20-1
CSARPGQGEAFF
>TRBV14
CASSQSSGLAPEAFF
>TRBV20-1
CSARWGGLNTEAFF